The T cell receptor (beta chain) under discussion was sequenced for a study of T cell responses to AZD1222 COVID-19 vaccine. Study-wide results and caveats: Two doses of AZD1222 preceded a rise in Spike-specific TCR breadth and depth. Dominant CD4 TCR responses targeted spike regions 160-218 and 743-854.

TCRdb's copy holds only in-frame clones and misses some; the assay was immunoSEQ multiplex PCR. This table holds about 81,000 clones, about 90% found once. Comments on this clone: The antigen is not known.

Germline CDR1 is PRHDT and CDR2 is FYEKMQ (reference sequence). The ends lost 4 bases at V and 5 bases at J; junction bases unmatched: 9. This CDR3 spans 16 amino acids. This TCR came from an adult who received the AZD1222 COVID-19 vaccine. The chain combines TRBV13 with TRBJ2-3; 10 nucleotides match TRBD2. The sequencing used peripheral blood, collected 28 days after the second AZD1222 dose. The chain's CDR3 is CASSSSLAGVIDTQYF. The CDR3 bases are TGTGCCAGCAGCTCCTCTCTAGCGGGAGTAATAGATACGCAGTATTTT.